One T cell receptor beta chain is described in this entry. Assay used: immunoSEQ multiplex PCR; TCRdb lists only in-frame clones, some missing. The data hold some 460,000 clones, with around 90% observed a single time. Those who participated ranged in age from roughly 18 to 90 years and resided in about two dozen US areas. Cohort 3 recovery required two negative PCRs, clearance, or symptom resolution. This entry is derived from a study of blood T cell repertoires in COVID-19. Study background: COVID-19 samples collected from the United States, Italy and Spain covered acute and convalescent phases. The analysed material was cDNA or gDNA that came from T cells, B-cell-depleted T cells, or PBMCs.

CDR1 and CDR2 from the germline V gene are LNHDA and SQIVND (reference sequence). The ends lost 6 bases at V and 4 bases at J; junction bases unmatched: 10. The CDR3 loop spans 15 amino acids. This sequence joins TRBV19 and TRBJ1-1; TRBD1 aligns across 8 bases. The sequencing sample was made of PBMCs or T cells enriched from blood (not recorded which). The origin of this receptor is a woman aged 18-30 years who had recovered from COVID-19. CDR3 amino acids: CASRTTGGGTTEAFF. The DNA for the CDR3 is TGTGCCAGTAGGACAACAGGGGGGGGTACCACTGAAGCTTTCTTT.